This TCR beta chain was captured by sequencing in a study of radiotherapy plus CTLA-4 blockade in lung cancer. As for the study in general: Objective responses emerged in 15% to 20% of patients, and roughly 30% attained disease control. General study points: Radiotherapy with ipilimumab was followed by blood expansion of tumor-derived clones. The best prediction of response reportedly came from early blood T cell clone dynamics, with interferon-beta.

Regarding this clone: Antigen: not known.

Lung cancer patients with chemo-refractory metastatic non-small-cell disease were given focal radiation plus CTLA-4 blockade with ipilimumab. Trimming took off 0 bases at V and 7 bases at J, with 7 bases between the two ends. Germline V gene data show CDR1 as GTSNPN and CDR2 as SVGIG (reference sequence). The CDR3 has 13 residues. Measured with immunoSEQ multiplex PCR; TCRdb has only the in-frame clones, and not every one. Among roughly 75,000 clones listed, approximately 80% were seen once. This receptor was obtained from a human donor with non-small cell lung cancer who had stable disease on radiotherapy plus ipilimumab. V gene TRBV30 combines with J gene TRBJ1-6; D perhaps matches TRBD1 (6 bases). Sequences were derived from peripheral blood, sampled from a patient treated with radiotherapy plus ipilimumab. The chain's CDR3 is CAWSVQGNSPLHF. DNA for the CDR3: TGTGCCTGGAGTGTACAGGGCAATTCACCCCTCCACTTT.